Listed below are T cell receptor beta chains from one sample, sequenced in a study of tumor-infiltrating lymphocytes in glioblastoma multiforme. One entry per CDR3 protein, called by TCRdb with MiXCR from the multiplex PCR reads. The sample lists some 15,000 distinct CDR3 sequences, 73% seen once, with 30% to 45% in the top ten. The sample consisted of brain tumor tissue. These receptors all come from a male donor with glioblastoma. Both conserved end residues are trimmed from each CDR3. Fields, in order: clone size, V gene, D gene, CDR3 protein. A D gene is named only where the DNA matches it firmly. Only part of the rows carry a size: once, few, many, or a class if the clone is expanded.

clone_size: .
v_call: TRBV5-4
d_call: .
cdr3_aa: ASSWHFTGELF

clone_size: .
v_call: TRBV11-2
d_call: .
cdr3_aa: ASRGTGAGVPVELF

clone_size: .
v_call: TRBV11-3
d_call: .
cdr3_aa: ASSEGPKEKLF

clone_size: .
v_call: TRBV5-4
d_call: TRBD1
cdr3_aa: ASSLGGQANQPQH

clone_size: .
v_call: TRBV7-2
d_call: .
cdr3_aa: ASSLAIGFGINQPQH

clone_size: many
v_call: TRBV10-3
d_call: TRBD2
cdr3_aa: AISENREGDWVLT

clone_size: .
v_call: TRBV11-2
d_call: TRBD2
cdr3_aa: ASSSTMGSGTDTQY

clone_size: .
v_call: TRBV4-1
d_call: .
cdr3_aa: ASSQPAEGWIQETQY

clone_size: .
v_call: TRBV11-2
d_call: TRBD2
cdr3_aa: ASNLQAGEDTQY

clone_size: .
v_call: TRBV11-3
d_call: TRBD2
cdr3_aa: ASSLGAGSIQREASYNEQF

clone_size: few
v_call: TRBV11-3
d_call: .
cdr3_aa: ASSLGPATTAKKAGELF

clone_size: medium-sized
v_call: TRBV4-1
d_call: .
cdr3_aa: ASSLGLPQETQY

clone_size: medium-sized
v_call: TRBV6-1
d_call: .
cdr3_aa: ASSENSGIPGELF

clone_size: .
v_call: TRBV29-1
d_call: .
cdr3_aa: SVQKYSIIRETQY

clone_size: .
v_call: TRBV28
d_call: .
cdr3_aa: ASSLAEYNEQF

clone_size: .
v_call: TRBV11-2
d_call: .
cdr3_aa: ASSLDYASWATDTQY

clone_size: .
v_call: TRBV29-1
d_call: .
cdr3_aa: SVLADRQGGYT

clone_size: .
v_call: TRBV11-2
d_call: TRBD1
cdr3_aa: ASSPGGTGTEANTEAF

clone_size: few
v_call: TRBV6-5
d_call: .
cdr3_aa: ASSYRDNYEQY

clone_size: .
v_call: TRBV29-1
d_call: .
cdr3_aa: SVRLNGLTHEQY

clone_size: .
v_call: TRBV11-1
d_call: .
cdr3_aa: ASSETGIAHVLT

clone_size: .
v_call: TRBV4-1
d_call: .
cdr3_aa: ASSPAETGEQY

clone_size: .
v_call: TRBV11-2
d_call: TRBD2
cdr3_aa: ASITLAGEVTQY

clone_size: .
v_call: TRBV11-1
d_call: .
cdr3_aa: ASSLEECDSETL

clone_size: few
v_call: TRBV5-1
d_call: .
cdr3_aa: ASSLEVQPNEKQF

clone_size: many
v_call: TRBV6-1
d_call: .
cdr3_aa: ASSEIYGEQF

clone_size: .
v_call: TRBV6-5
d_call: .
cdr3_aa: ASRRQSWAEAF

clone_size: .
v_call: TRBV4-1
d_call: .
cdr3_aa: ARQNLASGVPPLR

clone_size: .
v_call: TRBV20-1
d_call: TRBD2
cdr3_aa: SAEREGLSYEQY

clone_size: .
v_call: TRBV10-2
d_call: .
cdr3_aa: ASNGSSRAWELF

clone_size: .
v_call: TRBV6-6
d_call: TRBD2
cdr3_aa: ASMVAGGWEQY

clone_size: once
v_call: TRBV29-1
d_call: .
cdr3_aa: SVVTGTQYGYT

clone_size: .
v_call: TRBV20-1
d_call: TRBD1
cdr3_aa: SARGGGTGYDEQY

clone_size: few
v_call: TRBV10-1
d_call: .
cdr3_aa: ASSANPMGEQY

clone_size: .
v_call: TRBV20-1
d_call: TRBD1
cdr3_aa: SASESTGDGYT

clone_size: once
v_call: TRBV11-2
d_call: TRBD1
cdr3_aa: ASSWGTGVAYGYT

clone_size: .
v_call: TRBV4-1
d_call: .
cdr3_aa: ASSRQGMCEQY

clone_size: .
v_call: TRBV20-1
d_call: TRBD1
cdr3_aa: SARGWGQGQETQY

clone_size: medium-sized
v_call: TRBV20-1
d_call: .
cdr3_aa: SASPGRVNSPLH

clone_size: .
v_call: TRBV20-1
d_call: .
cdr3_aa: SVRDEQVAFKETQY

clone_size: .
v_call: TRBV7-9
d_call: .
cdr3_aa: ASSSGQEVNSPFH

clone_size: .
v_call: TRBV20-1
d_call: TRBD1
cdr3_aa: SATDGTGAGELF

clone_size: .
v_call: TRBV11-2
d_call: .
cdr3_aa: ASLVRGFAYNEQF

clone_size: many
v_call: TRBV11-2
d_call: .
cdr3_aa: ASSLDVGVDEQY